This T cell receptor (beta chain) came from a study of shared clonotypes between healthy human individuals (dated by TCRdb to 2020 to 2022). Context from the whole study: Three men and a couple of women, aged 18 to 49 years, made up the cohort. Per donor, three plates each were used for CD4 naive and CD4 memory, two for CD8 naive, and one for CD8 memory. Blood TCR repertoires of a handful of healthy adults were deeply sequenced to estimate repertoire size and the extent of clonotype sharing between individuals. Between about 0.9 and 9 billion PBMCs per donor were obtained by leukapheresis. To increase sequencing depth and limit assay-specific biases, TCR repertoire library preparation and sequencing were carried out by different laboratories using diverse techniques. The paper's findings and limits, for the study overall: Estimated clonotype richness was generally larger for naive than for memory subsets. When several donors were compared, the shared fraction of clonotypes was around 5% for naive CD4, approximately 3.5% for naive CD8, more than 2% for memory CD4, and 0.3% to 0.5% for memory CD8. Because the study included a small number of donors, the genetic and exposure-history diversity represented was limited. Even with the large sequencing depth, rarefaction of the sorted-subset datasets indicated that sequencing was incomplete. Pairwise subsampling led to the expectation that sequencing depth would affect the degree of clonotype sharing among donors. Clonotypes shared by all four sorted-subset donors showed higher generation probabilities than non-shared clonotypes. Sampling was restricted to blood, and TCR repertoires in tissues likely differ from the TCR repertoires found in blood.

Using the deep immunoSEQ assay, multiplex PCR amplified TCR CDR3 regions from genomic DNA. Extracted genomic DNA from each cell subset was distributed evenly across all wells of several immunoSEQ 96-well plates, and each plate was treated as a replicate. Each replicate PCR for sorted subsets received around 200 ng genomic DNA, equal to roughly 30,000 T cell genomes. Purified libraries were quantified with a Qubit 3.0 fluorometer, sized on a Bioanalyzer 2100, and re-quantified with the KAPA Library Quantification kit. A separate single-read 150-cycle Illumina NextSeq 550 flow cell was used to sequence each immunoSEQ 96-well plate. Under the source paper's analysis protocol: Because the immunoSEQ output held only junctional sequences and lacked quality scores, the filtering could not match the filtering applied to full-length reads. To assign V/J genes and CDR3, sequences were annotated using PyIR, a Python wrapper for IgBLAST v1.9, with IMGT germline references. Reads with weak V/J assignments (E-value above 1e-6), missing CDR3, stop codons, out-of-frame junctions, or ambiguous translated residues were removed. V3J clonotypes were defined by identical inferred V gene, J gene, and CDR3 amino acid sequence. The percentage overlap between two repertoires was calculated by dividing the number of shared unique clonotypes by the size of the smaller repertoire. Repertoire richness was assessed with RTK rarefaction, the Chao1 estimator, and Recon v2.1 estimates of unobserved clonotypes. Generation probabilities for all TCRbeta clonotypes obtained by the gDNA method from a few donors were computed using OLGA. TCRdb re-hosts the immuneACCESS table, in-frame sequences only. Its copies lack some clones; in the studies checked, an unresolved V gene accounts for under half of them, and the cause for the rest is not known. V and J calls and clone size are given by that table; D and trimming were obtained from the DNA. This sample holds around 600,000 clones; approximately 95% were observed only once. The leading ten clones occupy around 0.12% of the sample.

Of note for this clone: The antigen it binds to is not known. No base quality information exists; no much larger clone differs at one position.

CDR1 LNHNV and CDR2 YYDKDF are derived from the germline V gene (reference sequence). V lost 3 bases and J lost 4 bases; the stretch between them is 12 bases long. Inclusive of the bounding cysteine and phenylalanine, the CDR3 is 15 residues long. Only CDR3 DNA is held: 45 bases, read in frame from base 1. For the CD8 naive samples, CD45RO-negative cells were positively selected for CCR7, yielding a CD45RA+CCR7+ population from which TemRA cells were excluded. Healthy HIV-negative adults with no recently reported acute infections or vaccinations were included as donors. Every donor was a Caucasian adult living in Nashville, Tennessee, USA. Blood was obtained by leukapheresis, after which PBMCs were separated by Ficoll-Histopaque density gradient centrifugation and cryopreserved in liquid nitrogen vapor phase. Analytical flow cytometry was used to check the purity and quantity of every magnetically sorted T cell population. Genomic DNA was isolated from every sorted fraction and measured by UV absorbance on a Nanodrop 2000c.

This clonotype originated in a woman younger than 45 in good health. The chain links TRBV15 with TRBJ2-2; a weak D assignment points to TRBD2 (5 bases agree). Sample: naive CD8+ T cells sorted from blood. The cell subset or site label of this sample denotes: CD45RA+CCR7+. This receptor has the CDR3 CATSSTDYGTGELFF. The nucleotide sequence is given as TGTGCCACCAGCAGCACTGACTATGGCACCGGGGAGCTGTTTTTT.